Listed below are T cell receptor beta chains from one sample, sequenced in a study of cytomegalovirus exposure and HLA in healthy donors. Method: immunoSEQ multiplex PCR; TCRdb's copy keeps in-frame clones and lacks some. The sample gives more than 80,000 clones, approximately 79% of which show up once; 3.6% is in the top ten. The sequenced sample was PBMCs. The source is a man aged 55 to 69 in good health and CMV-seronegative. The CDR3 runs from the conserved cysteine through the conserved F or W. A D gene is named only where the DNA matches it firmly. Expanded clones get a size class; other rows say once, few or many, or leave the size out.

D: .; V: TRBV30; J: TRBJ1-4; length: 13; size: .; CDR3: CAWNRFTNEKLFF; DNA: TGTGCCTGGAATCGTTTTACTAATGAAAAACTGTTTTTT
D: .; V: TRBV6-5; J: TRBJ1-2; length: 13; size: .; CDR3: CASSGVRYGGYTF; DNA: TGTGCCAGCTCCGGAGTCCGCTATGGTGGCTACACCTTC
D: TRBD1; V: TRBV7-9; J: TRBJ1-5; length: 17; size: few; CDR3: CASSLSGTGLRQQPQHF; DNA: TGTGCCAGCAGCTTATCCGGGACAGGGTTGAGGCAACAGCCCCAGCATTTT
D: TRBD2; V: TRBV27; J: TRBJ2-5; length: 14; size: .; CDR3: CASSPRGREETQYF; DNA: TGTGCCAGCAGTCCGCGGGGGAGGGAAGAGACCCAGTACTTC
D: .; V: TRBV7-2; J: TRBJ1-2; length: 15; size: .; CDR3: CASSLGRRPPGGYTF; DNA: TGTGCCAGCAGCTTAGGGCGGCGTCCTCCGGGTGGCTACACCTTC
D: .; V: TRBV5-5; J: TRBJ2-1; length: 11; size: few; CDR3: CASGGGGEQFF; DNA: TGTGCCAGCGGAGGGGGGGGTGAGCAGTTCTTC
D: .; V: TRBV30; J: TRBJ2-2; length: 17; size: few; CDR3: CAWSVGQGRLFTGELFF; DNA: TGTGCCTGGAGTGTAGGTCAGGGTCGACTCTTCACCGGGGAGCTGTTTTTT
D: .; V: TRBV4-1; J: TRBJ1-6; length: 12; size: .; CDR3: CASSHPYSPLHF; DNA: TGCGCCAGCAGCCATCCATATTCACCCCTCCACTTT
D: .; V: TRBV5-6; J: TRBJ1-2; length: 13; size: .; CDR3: CASSLGGTYGYTF; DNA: TGTGCCAGCAGCTTGGGGGGGACTTATGGCTACACCTTC
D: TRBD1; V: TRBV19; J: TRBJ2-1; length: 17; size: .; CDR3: CASSIEGRGQAHNEQFF; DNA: TGTGCCAGTAGTATAGAAGGGCGGGGACAGGCCCACAATGAGCAGTTCTTC
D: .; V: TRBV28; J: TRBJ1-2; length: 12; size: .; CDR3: CASSIQERGYIF; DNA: TGTGCCAGCAGTATACAGGAGCGGGGCTACATCTTC
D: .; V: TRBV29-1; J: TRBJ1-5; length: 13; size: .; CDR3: CSVVQGRGQPQHF; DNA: TGCAGCGTAGTCCAGGGAAGGGGTCAGCCCCAGCATTTT
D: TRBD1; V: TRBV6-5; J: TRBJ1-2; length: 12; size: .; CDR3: CASGRGQYGYTF; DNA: TGTGCCAGCGGAAGGGGACAGTATGGCTACACCTTC
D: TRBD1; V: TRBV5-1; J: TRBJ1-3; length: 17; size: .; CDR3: CASSLMSAGGSGNTIYF; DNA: TGCGCCAGCAGCTTGATGTCGGCAGGGGGCTCTGGAAACACCATATATTTT
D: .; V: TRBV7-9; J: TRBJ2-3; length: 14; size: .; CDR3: CSSSLEKRTDTQYF; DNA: TGTTCCAGCAGCTTAGAGAAACGGACAGATACGCAGTATTTT
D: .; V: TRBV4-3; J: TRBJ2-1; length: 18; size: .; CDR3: CASSQGGFGGALYNEQFF; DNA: TGCGCCAGCAGCCAAGGGGGTTTCGGGGGAGCCCTTTACAATGAGCAGTTCTTC
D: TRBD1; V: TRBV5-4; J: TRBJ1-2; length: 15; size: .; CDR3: CASSLGTGGRFGYTF; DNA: TGTGCCAGCAGCTTGGGGACAGGGGGCAGGTTTGGCTACACCTTC
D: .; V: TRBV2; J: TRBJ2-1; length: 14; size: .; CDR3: CASSEADWSNEQFF; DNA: TGTGCCAGCAGTGAAGCCGACTGGAGCAATGAGCAGTTCTTC
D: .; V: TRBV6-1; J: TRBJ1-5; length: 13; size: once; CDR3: CASRVQGDQPQHF; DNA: TGTGCCAGCAGGGTACAGGGCGATCAGCCCCAGCATTTT
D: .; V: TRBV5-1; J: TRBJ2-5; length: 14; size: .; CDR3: CASSSATGRETQYF; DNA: TGCGCCAGCAGCTCGGCGACAGGGAGGGAGACCCAGTACTTC
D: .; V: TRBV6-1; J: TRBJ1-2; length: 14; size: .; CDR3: CASSEDPGLASYPF; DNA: TGTGCCAGCAGTGAAGACCCGGGACTCGCCTCATACCCCTTC
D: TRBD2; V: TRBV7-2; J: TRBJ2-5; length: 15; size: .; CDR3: CASSFQRGVQETQYF; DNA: TGTGCCAGCAGCTTCCAGCGGGGGGTTCAGGAGACCCAGTACTTC
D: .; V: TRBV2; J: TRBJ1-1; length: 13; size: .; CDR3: CASSALREGVAFF; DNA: TGTGCCAGCAGTGCCCTGAGGGAGGGAGTGGCTTTCTTT
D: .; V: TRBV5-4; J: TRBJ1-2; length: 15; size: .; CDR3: CASTLAPSTNYGYTF; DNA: TGTGCCAGCACCCTGGCCCCAAGTACTAACTATGGCTACACCTTC
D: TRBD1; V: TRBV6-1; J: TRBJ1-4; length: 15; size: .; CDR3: CASSGQGGLNEKLFF; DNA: TGTGCCAGCAGCGGACAGGGGGGTCTTAATGAAAAACTGTTTTTT
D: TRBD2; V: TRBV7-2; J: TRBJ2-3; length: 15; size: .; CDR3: CASSLNTGGPGTQYF; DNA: TGTGCCAGCAGCTTAAACACGGGGGGGCCTGGTACGCAGTATTTT
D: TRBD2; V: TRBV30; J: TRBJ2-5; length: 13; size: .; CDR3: CAPPGGGEETQYF; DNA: TGTGCCCCCCCCGGGGGGGGCGAAGAGACCCAGTACTTC
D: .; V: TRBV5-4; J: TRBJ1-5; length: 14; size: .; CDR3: CASSIDGGNQPQHF; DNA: TGTGCCAGCAGCATTGACGGGGGCAATCAGCCCCAGCATTTT
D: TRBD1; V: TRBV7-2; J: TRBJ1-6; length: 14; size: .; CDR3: CASSSTGVYSPLHF; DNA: TGTGCCAGCAGCTCCACAGGGGTTTATTCACCCCTCCACTTT
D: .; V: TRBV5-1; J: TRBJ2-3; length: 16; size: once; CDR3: CASSLEGPGQTDTQYF; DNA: TGCGCCAGCAGCCTGGAGGGTCCGGGACAGACAGATACGCAGTATTTT
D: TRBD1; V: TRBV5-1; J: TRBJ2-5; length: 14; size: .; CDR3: CASSDGQGAETQYF; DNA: TGCGCCAGCAGCGACGGACAGGGGGCAGAGACCCAGTACTTC
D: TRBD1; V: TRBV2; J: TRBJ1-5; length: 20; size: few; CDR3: CASSRLSPGTGRRVNQPQHF; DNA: TGTGCCAGCAGCCGCCTTAGTCCCGGGACAGGTCGGAGAGTCAATCAGCCCCAGCATTTT
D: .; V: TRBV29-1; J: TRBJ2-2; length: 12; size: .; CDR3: CSVTANTGELFF; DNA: TGCAGCGTGACAGCGAACACCGGGGAGCTGTTTTTT
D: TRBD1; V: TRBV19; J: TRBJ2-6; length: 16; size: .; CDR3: CASNDRGSSGANVLTF; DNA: TGTGCCAGCAATGACAGGGGGAGCTCTGGGGCCAACGTCCTGACTTTC
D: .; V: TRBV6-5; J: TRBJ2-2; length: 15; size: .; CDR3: CASSRGLQNTGELFF; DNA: TGTGCCAGCAGTCGAGGACTTCAGAACACCGGGGAGCTGTTTTTT
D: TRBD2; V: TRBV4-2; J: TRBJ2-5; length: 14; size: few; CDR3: CASSRTSGGETQYF; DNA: TGTGCCAGCAGCCGGACTAGCGGGGGCGAGACCCAGTACTTC
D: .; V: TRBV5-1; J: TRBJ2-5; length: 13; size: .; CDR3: CASRQGFAETQYF; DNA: TGCGCCAGCAGGCAGGGGTTTGCAGAGACCCAGTACTTC
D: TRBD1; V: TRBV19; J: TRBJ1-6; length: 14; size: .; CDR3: CASTLGTGNSPLHF; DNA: TGTGCCAGTACCTTGGGGACAGGTAATTCACCCCTCCACTTT
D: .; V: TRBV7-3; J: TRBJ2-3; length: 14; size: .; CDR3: CASSLNPGTDTQYF; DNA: TGTGCCAGCAGCTTAAATCCAGGCACAGATACGCAGTATTTT
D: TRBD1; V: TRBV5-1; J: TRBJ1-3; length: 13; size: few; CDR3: CASSLGQGATIYF; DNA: TGCGCCAGCAGCTTGGGACAGGGTGCCACCATATATTTT
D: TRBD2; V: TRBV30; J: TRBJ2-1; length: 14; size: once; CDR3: CAWSRSGGAIEQFF; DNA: TGTGCCTGGAGTCGTAGCGGGGGGGCCATTGAGCAGTTCTTC
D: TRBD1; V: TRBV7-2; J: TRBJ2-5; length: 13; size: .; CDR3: CASSSDRAETQYF; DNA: TGTGCCAGCAGCTCGGACAGGGCAGAGACCCAGTACTTC
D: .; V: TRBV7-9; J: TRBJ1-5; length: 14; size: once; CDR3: CASSRGQNNQPQHF; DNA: TGTGCCAGCAGCCGCGGACAGAACAATCAGCCCCAGCATTTT
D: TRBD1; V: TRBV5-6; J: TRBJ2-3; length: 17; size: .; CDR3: CASSLPGQGAPTDTQYF; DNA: TGTGCCAGCAGCTTACCAGGGCAGGGGGCGCCGACAGATACGCAGTATTTT
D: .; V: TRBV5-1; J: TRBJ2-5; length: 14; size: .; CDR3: CASSPLAREETQYF; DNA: TGCGCCAGCAGCCCTTTAGCGCGCGAAGAGACCCAGTACTTC
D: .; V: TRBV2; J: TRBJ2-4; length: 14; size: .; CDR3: CASISKRRGNIQYF; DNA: TGTGCCAGCATTTCGAAACGGCGAGGAAACATTCAGTACTTC
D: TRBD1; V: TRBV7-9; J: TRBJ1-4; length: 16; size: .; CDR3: CATSRGRVTTNEKLFF; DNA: TGTGCCACCTCGAGGGGGCGAGTGACAACTAATGAAAAACTGTTTTTT
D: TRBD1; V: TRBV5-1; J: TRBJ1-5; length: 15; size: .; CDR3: CASSWGTDTNQPQHF; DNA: TGCGCCAGCAGCTGGGGGACAGACACTAATCAGCCCCAGCATTTT
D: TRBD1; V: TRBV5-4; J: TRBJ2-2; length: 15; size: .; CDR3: CASSLEGGSTGELFF; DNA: TGTGCCAGCAGCTTGGAAGGGGGCAGCACCGGGGAGCTGTTTTTT